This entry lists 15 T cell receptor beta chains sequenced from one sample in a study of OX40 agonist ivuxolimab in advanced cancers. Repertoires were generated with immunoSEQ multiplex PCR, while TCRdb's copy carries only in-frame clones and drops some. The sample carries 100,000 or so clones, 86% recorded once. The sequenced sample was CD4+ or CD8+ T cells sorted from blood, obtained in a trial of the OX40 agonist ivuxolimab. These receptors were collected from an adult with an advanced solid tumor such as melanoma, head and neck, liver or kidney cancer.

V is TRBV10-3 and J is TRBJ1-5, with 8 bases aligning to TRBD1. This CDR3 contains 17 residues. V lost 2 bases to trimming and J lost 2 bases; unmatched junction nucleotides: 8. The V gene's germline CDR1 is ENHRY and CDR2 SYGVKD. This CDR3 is CAISEHSLTGGNQPQHF. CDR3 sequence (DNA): TGTGCCATCAGTGAGCATAGCCTGACAGGGGGCAATCAGCCCCAGCATTTT.

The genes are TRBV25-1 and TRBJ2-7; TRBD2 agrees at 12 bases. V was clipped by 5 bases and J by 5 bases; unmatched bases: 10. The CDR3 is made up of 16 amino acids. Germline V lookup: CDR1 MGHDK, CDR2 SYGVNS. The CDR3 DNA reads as TGTGCCAGCAGTAGTTTGACTAGCGGGGGACGGAACGAGCAGTACTTC. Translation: CASSSLTSGGRNEQYF.

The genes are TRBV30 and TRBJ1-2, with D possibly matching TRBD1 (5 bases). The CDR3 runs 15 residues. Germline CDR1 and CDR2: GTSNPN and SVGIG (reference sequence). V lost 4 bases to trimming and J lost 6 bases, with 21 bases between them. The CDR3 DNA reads TGTGCCTGGATTCGCACTAGGACACTAAGGGATGGCTACACCTTC. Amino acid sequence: CAWIRTRTLRDGYTF.

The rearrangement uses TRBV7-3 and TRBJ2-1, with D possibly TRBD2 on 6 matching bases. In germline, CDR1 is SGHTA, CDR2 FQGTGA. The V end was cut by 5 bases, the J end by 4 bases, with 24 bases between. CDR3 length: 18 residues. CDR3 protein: CASSPRGPPAGPYNEQFF. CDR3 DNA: TGTGCCAGCAGCCCCCGTGGACCACCAGCGGGCCCTTACAATGAGCAGTTCTTC.

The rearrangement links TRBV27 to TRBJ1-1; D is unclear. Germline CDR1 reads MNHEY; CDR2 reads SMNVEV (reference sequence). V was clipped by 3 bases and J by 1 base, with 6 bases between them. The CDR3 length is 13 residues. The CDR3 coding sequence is TGTGCCAGCAGTTTCTCGGGGAACACTGAAGCTTTCTTT. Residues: CASSFSGNTEAFF.

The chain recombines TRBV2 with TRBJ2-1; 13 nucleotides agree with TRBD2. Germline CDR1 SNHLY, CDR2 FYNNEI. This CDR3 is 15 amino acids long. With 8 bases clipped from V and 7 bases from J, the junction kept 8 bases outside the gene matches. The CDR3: CASRRTSGSANEQFF. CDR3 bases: TGTGCCAGCCGACGGACTAGCGGGAGCGCGAATGAGCAGTTCTTC.

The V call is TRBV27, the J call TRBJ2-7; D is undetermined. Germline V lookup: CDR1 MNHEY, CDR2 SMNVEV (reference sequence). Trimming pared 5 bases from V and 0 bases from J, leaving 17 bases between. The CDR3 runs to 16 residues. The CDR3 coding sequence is TGTGCCAGCAGTCTAACCTTTACCGCGGCCTCCTACGAGCAGTACTTC. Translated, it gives CASSLTFTAASYEQYF.

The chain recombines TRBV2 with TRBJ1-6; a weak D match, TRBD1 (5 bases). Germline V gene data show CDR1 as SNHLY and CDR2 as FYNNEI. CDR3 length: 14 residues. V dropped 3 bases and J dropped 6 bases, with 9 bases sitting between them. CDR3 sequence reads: CASSEQGPNSPLHF. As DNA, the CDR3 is TGTGCCAGCAGTGAGCAGGGACCTAATTCACCCCTCCACTTT.

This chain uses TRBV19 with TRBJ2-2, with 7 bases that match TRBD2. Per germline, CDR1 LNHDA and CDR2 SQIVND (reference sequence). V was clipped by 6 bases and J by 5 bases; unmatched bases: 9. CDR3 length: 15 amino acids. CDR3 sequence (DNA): TGTGCCAGTAGACCACCGGGACTACCGACCGGGGAGCTGTTTTTT. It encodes CASRPPGLPTGELFF.

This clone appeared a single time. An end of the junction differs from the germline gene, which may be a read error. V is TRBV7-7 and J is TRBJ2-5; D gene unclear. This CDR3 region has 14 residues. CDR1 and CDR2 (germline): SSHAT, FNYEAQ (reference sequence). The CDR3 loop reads CASSFRGVQETQYF. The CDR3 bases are TGTGCTAGCAGCTTCAGAGGCGTCCAAGAGACCCAGTACTTC.

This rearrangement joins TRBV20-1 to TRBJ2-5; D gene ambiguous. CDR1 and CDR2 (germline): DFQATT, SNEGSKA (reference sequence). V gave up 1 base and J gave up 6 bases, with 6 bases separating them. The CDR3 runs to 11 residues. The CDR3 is CSARGPQTQYF. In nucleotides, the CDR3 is TGCAGTGCTAGAGGGCCCCAGACCCAGTACTTC.

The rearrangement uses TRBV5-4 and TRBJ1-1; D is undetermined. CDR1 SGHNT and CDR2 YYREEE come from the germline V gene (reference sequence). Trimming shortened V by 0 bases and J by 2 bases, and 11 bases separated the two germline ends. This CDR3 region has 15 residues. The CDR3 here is CASSLGGRQNTEAFF. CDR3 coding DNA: TGTGCCAGCAGCTTGGGAGGACGACAAAACACTGAAGCTTTCTTT. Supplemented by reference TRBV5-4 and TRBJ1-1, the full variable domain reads ETGVTQSPTHLIKTRGQQVTLRCSSQSGHNTVSWYQQALGQGPQFIFQYYREEENGRGNFPPRFSGLQFPNYSSELNVNALELDDSALYLCASSLGGRQNTEAFFGQGTRLTVV.

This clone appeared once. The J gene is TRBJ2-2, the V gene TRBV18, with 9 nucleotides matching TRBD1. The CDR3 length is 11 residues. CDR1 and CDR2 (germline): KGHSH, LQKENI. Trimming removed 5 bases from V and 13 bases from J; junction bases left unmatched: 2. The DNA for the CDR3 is TGTGCCAGCTCAGCGGACAGGGGGCTGTTTTTT. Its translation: CASSADRGLFF.

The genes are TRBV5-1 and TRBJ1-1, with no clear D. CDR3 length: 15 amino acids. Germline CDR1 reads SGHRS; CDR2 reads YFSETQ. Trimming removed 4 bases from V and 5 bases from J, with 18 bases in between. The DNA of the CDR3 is TGCGCCAGCAGCGTACTCCAAATTGGCCAGACTGAAGCTTTCTTT. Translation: CASSVLQIGQTEAFF.

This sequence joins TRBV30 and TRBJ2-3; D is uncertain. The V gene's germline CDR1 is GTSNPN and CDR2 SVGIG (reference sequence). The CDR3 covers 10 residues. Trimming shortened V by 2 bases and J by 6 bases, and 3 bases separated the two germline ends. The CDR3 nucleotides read TGTGCCTGGAGTAGGGATACGCAGTATTTT. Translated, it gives CAWSRDTQYF.